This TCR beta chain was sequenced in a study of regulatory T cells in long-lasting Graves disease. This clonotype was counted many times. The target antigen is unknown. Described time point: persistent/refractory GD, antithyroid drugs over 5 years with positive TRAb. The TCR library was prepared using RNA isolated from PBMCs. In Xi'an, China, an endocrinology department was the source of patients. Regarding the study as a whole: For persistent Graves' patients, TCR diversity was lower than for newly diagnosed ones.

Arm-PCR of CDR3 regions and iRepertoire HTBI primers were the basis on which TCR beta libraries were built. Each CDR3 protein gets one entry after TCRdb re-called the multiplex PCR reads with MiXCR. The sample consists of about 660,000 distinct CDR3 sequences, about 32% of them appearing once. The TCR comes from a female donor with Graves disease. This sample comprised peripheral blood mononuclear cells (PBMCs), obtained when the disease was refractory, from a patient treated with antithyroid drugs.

The DNA of the CDR3 is TGTGCCAGCAGAGGGGGTTACTATGGCTACACCTTC. Translated: CASRGGYYGYTF. The genes are TRBV12-3 or TRBV12-4 and TRBJ1-2; D is perhaps TRBD1 (6 bases). The CDR3 is 12 residues long. The V gene lost 6 bases and the J gene lost 3 bases, with 8 bases spanning the gap.